Listed below are T cell receptor beta chains from one sample, sequenced in a study of T cell clusters in autoimmune cytopenias. With the multiplex PCR reads reprocessed, TCRdb shows one record per CDR3 protein and no DNA. Listed are about 8,400 distinct CDR3 sequences; 20% to 25% falls within the top ten. The sample comprised peripheral blood. These TCRs come from a human donor with an autoimmune cytopenia or autoimmune hepatitis (not recorded which). Both conserved end residues are part of each CDR3. Each record gives: J gene, clone size, V gene, CDR3 protein. The listing skips clone size in some rows; elsewhere it reads once, few, many or a size class.

TRBJ2-7,medium-sized,TRBV20-1,CSARAPGLGQSYEQYF
TRBJ2-5,-,TRBV2,CASRAGGQETQYF
TRBJ1-6,-,TRBV5-5,CASSLGGQVKNSPLHF
TRBJ2-1,-,TRBV19,CASRGRGGQGRNEQFF
TRBJ1-4,-,TRBV10-3,CAISRTGSNEKLFF
TRBJ2-7,medium-sized,TRBV30,CAWSPGGIYEQYF
TRBJ2-7,medium-sized,TRBV6-5,CASMRQNSYEQYF
TRBJ1-6,-,TRBV18,CASSKETGSYSPLHF
TRBJ2-5,-,TRBV10-3,CAIGTGIQETQYF
TRBJ1-2,medium-sized,TRBV12-3/TRBV12-4,CASNPGTAGGYTF
TRBJ2-3,-,TRBV10-3,CAINRLAGEDTQYF
TRBJ1-2,-,TRBV7-2,CASSGTGEGYTF
TRBJ2-3,-,TRBV6-2/TRBV6-3,CASSYEGSPSSTDTQYF
TRBJ2-7,medium-sized,TRBV27,CASSRGTGETYEQYF
TRBJ1-6,medium-sized,TRBV6-1,CASQGTPWPLHF